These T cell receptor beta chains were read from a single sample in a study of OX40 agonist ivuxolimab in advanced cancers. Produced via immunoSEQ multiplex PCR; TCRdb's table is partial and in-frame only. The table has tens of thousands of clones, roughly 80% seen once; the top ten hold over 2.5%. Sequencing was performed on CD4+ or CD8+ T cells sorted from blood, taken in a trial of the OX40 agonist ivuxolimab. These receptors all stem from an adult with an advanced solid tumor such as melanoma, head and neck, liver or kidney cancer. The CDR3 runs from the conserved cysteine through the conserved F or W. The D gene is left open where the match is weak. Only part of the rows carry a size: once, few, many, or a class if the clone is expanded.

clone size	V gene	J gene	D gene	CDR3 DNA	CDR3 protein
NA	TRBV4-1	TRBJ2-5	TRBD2	TGCGCCAGCAGCCAAGGGACTAGCGGGATCCCCGAGCCCTTGCAAGAGACCCAGTACTTC	CASSQGTSGIPEPLQETQYF
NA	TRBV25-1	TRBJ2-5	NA	TGTGCCAGCAGTGTGTCTACCCAAGAGACCCAGTACTTC	CASSVSTQETQYF
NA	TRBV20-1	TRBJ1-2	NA	TGCAGTGCTGGAGACAACTATGGCTACACCTTC	CSAGDNYGYTF
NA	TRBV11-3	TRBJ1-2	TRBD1	TGTGCCAGCAGCTTTACAGGGGAAGGCTACACCTTC	CASSFTGEGYTF
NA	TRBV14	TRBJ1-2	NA	TGTGCCAGCAGCCAGAGGGGCGCCTTGGGGAACTATGGCTACACCTTC	CASSQRGALGNYGYTF
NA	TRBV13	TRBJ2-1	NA	TGTGCCAGCAGCCCAGACATAAGCTCCTACAATGAGCAGTTCTTC	CASSPDISSYNEQFF
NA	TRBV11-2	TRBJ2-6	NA	TGTGCCAGCAGCTTAAGACAATTCTCTGGGGCCAACGTCCTGACTTTC	CASSLRQFSGANVLTF
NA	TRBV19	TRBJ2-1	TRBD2	TGTGCCAGTAGACCTAGCGGGAGGTTCTACAATGAGCAGTTCTTC	CASRPSGRFYNEQFF
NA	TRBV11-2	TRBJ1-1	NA	TGTGCCAGCAGCTCGCAGGGCGGGACTGAAGCTTTCTTT	CASSSQGGTEAFF
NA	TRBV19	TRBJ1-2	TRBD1	TGTGCCAGTAGTATTCAGGGGGCGCAAGACTATGGCTACACCTTC	CASSIQGAQDYGYTF
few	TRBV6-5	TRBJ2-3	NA	TGTGCCAGCAGTTACAGGCAGGGAGGGGGAGATACGCAGTATTTT	CASSYRQGGGDTQYF
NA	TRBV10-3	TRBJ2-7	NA	TGTGCCATCAGTGAGTCGAATCGGGGAGCAGCCTACGAGCAGTACTTC	CAISESNRGAAYEQYF
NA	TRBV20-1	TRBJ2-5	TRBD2	TGCAGTGCTGCGGGGGGAGAGACCCAGTACTTC	CSAAGGETQYF
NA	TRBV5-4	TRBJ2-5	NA	TGTGCCAGCAGATCTAGCTACGGGGAAAGTGGGACCCAGTACTTC	CASRSSYGESGTQYF
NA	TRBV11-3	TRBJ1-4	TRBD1	TGTGCCAGCAGCCCGAAGGGGGCTCGCAATGAAAAACTGTTTTTT	CASSPKGARNEKLFF
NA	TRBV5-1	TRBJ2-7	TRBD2	TGCGCCAGCAGCTCCGGGGGGATGGGGCTCGAGCAGTACTTC	CASSSGGMGLEQYF
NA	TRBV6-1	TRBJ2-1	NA	TGTGCCAGCAGTGGTGCTGCCTACAATGAGCAGTTCTTC	CASSGAAYNEQFF
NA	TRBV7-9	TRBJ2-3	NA	TGTGCCAGCAGCTTATACCCCGTAGGCGTAGCGGCGAGCACAGATACGCAGTATTTT	CASSLYPVGVAASTDTQYF
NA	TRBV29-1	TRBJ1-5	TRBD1	TGCAGCGGCGTTAGGGACAGGGGCTATCAGCCCCAGCATTTT	CSGVRDRGYQPQHF
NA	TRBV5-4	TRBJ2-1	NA	TGTGCCAGCAGCGGAAGGCTAGCAGTGGGCTACAATGAGCAGTTCTTC	CASSGRLAVGYNEQFF
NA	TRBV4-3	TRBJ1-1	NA	TGCGCCAGCAGCCAAGACCATTTGAGGGGGGATAGCACTGAAGCTTTCTTT	CASSQDHLRGDSTEAFF
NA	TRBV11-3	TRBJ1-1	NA	TGTGCCAGCAGCTTATCTACAGGGCACACTGAAGCTTTCTTT	CASSLSTGHTEAFF
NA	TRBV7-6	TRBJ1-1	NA	TGTGCCAGCAGCTCCTGGGGGGCCCGAAACACTGAAGCTTTCTTT	CASSSWGARNTEAFF
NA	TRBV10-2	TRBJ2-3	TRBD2	TGCGCCAGCAGAGGACTAGTGGGCACAGATACGCAGTATTTT	CASRGLVGTDTQYF
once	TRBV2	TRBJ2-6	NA	TGTGCCAGCACTGTGGGGGCGCCCGGGGCCAACGTCCTGACTTTC	CASTVGAPGANVLTF
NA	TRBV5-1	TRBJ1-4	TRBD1	TGCGCCAGCACACGAGCGGGTACAGGGGCCACTAATGAAAAACTGTTTTTT	CASTRAGTGATNEKLFF
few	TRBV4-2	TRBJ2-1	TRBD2	TGTGCCAGCAGCCAAGGGGCTAGCGGGAGACATGAGCAGTTCTTC	CASSQGASGRHEQFF
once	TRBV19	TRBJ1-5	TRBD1	TGTGCCAGTAGTATAACAATTTCCGGGACAGGAAATCAGCCCCAGCATTTT	CASSITISGTGNQPQHF
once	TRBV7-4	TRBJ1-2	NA	TGTGCCAGCAGTTTTCAGCGGGGCGTTGGCTACACCTTC	CASSFQRGVGYTF
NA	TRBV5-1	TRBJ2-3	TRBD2	TGCGCCAGCAGCTTGGGGACTAGCGGGGGATCTGATACGCAGTATTTT	CASSLGTSGGSDTQYF
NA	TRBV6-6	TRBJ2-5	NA	TGTGCCAGCATGGGGGGTGGAGAGACCCAGTACTTC	CASMGGGETQYF
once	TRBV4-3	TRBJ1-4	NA	TGCGCCAGCAAGAAGGCAGGGTTTAAAGATGAAAAACTGTTTTTT	CASKKAGFKDEKLFF
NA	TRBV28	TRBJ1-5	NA	NA	CASSSSDTIPNSNQPQHF
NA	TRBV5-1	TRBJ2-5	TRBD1	TGCGCCAGCAGCTTGGCCAACAGGGGGCGCCTGGAGACCCAGTACTTC	CASSLANRGRLETQYF
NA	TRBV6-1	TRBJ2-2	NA	TGTGCCAGCAATGGAGGGGGAATCTGGGAGCTGTTTTTT	CASNGGGIWELFF
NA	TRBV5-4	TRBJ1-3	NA	TGTGCCAGCAGCTTGACCGGAGTCTCTGGAAACACCATATATTTT	CASSLTGVSGNTIYF
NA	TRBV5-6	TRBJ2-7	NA	TGTGCCAGCAGCTTGGGTTCCGCCCTTGGGGAGCAGTACTTC	CASSLGSALGEQYF
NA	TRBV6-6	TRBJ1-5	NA	TGTGCCAGCAGTTTGCTCCCTAGGGATCAGCCCCAGCATTTT	CASSLLPRDQPQHF
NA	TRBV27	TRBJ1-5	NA	TGTGCCAGCAGTCTACAGGGCGGCGGCAGGCCCCAGCATTTT	CASSLQGGGRPQHF
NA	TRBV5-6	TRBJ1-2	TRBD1	TGTGCCAGCAGCCCGGGACAGGGAGGTGTACTTGTAGTTGGAGGCTACACCTTC	CASSPGQGGVLVVGGYTF
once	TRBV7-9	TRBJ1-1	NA	TGTGCCAGCAGCTTAGTAGGACGTGACGGAGTCATGAACACTGAAGCTTTCTTT	CASSLVGRDGVMNTEAFF
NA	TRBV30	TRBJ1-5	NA	TGTGCCTGGAGTGTCGGGGGACATTCCAATCAGCCCCAGCATTTT	CAWSVGGHSNQPQHF
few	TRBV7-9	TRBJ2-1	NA	TGTGCCAGCAGCTCCCCCGAGATTACTAGTGAGCAGTTCTTC	CASSSPEITSEQFF
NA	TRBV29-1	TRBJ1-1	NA	TGCAGCGTTAAACGGGACACCGAAGCTTTCTTT	CSVKRDTEAFF
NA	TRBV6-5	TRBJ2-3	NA	TGTGCCAGCAGGAAGCGGGTAGATACGCAGTATTTT	CASRKRVDTQYF
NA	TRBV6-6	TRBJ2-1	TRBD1	TGTGCCAGCAGCCCTACAGGGGGATCCTACAATGAGCAGTTCTTC	CASSPTGGSYNEQFF